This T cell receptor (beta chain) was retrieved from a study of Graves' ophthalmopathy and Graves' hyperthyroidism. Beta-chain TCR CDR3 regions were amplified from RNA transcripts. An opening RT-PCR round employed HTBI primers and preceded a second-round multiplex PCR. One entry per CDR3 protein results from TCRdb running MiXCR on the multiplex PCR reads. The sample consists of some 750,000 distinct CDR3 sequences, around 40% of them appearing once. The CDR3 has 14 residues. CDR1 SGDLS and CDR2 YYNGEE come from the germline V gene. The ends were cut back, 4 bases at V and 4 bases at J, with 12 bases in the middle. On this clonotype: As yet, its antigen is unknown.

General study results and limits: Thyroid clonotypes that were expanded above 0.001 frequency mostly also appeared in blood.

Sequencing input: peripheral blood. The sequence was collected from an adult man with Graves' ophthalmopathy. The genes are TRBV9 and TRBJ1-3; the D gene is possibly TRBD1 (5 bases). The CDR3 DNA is TGTGCCAGCAGCCTCAGGGTGGCAGGAAACACCATATATTTT. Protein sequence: CASSLRVAGNTIYF.